This record looks at one T cell receptor beta chain sequence and its context. Antigen: not known. These data originate in a study of T cells after yellow fever vaccination. Whole-study findings and limits: Post-booster samples contained most primary-vaccination clones (approximately 95% CD4, approximately 88% CD8).

TCRdb fed the 5' RACE reads into MiXCR, producing one record per CDR3 protein. Counted here are 300,000 to 350,000 distinct CDR3 sequences, about 11% occurring once; the ten biggest clones make up around 3.2%. Germline CDR1 and CDR2: MGHRA and YSYEKL. The CDR3 has 16 amino acids. V lost 3 bases and J 7 bases, leaving 21 bases between the germline ends. Material: CD4+ T cells sorted from PBMCs, obtained 45 days after the yellow fever booster vaccination. The TCR was taken from a young man who received the YFV17D yellow fever vaccine. The chain carries TRBV4-1 and TRBJ1-2; TRBD1 is a possible D gene (5 bases). The CDR3 sequence: CASSHLQGAVGSGYTF. The CDR3, as DNA: TGCGCCAGCAGCCACCTCCAAGGGGCGGTTGGCTCTGGCTACACCTTC.